There are a few counts of the clone carrying this T cell receptor beta chain. Its target is not known. V lost 0 bases, J lost 10 bases, and 11 bases lay in between. This CDR3 is 13 amino acids long. Germline V gene sequence: CDR1 SGHRS, CDR2 YFSETQ. This specimen belongs to a study of identical twins' blood T cells. All three twin pairs grew up together with likely shared infections and vaccines. General study points: Abundant TCRbeta CDR3s overlapped more between twins than with unrelated donors.

Each CDR3 protein gets one entry after TCRdb re-called the 5' RACE reads with MiXCR. The sample contains 400,000 or so distinct CDR3 sequences, about 28% of which appear only once. The clonotype originates from a woman between 18 and 49 years old in good health. The sample comprised PBMCs. The chain links TRBV5-1 to TRBJ2-1; tentatively, D is TRBD2 (5 bases). The CDR3 DNA follows: TGCGCCAGCAGCTTGGGGGCGAGGGAGGAGCAGTTCTTC. This translates into CASSLGAREEQFF.